The present TCR beta chain was sequenced within a study of OX40 agonist ivuxolimab in advanced cancers. With regard to the full study: Ivuxolimab was a fully human IgG2 agonistic monoclonal antibody targeting the costimulatory receptor OX40 (CD134). Intravenous ivuxolimab was administered to patients every 2 weeks at six dose levels: 0.01, 0.1, 0.3, 1.5, 3 and 10 mg/kg. In the dose-escalation cohort, roughly 80% of patients were male, and the mean age was approximately 55 years, with a range of roughly 20 to 79. Peripheral TCRbeta sequencing was intended to test whether TCR sequence diversity was altered and clonal T-cell expansion was caused by ivuxolimab. Prior anti-PD-1, anti-PD-L1 or anti-CTLA-4 therapy was permitted, and checkpoint inhibitors had been received by roughly 42% of dose-escalation patients. Partial responses occurred in three dose-escalation patients, of whom one had hepatocellular carcinoma and two had cutaneous melanoma. The paper covers the monotherapy dose-escalation part of the phase I ivuxolimab trial, which included N = 52 patients. Of the 50 or so patients in dose escalation, some 19 had hepatocellular carcinoma, about 15 had melanoma, 9 had renal cell carcinoma and 9 had head and neck cancer. What the work shows at the level of the full study, not this receptor alone: On average, CD8+ T cells showed more expanded clones than CD4+ T cells after ivuxolimab. At doses of 0.1 to 3.0 mg/kg, clonal expansion of both CD4+ and CD8+ T cells in blood was seen between baseline and week 6. In the 0.1-3.0 mg/kg groups, partial responders were among the patients with the lowest normalized peripheral clonal expansion, particularly in CD8+ T cells. Low levels of normalized T-cell clonal expansion were also seen in some nonresponding patients. Which antigens the clonally expanded peripheral T cells were specific for was not determined.

Patients with autoimmune disease history or receiving systemic immunosuppression were excluded from the trial. Peripheral blood for TCR sequencing was collected from all dose cohorts at baseline, on cycle 4 day 1, and on cycle 7 day 1. Samples came from an open-label, multicenter, first-in-human phase I dose-escalation trial of ivuxolimab. The trial enrolled adults with locally advanced or metastatic head and neck squamous cell, hepatocellular, melanoma or renal cell carcinoma. Before TCR sequencing, CD4+ T cells and CD8+ T cells from peripheral blood were sorted into separate populations. Sequences GTSNPN (CDR1) and SVGIG (CDR2) are obtained from the germline V gene (reference sequence). CDR3 length: 14 amino acids, cysteine to phenylalanine. Of the read, only the CDR3 DNA is kept; its 42 bases are in frame from base 1. V is clipped by 0 bases and J by 4 bases, and the sequence between their germline boundaries is 11 bases long.

For this clone: No antigen is known for it. The record has no base qualities; no much larger clone is one base away.

For sequencing of the TCRbeta CDR3 region, genomic DNA was extracted from the sorted cells. The immunoSEQ Assay was used for sequencing of TCRbeta CDR3 regions. The source is immuneACCESS, and TCRdb retained only in-frame sequences with V and J called. Part of the clones is not carried over; for the studies checked, unresolved V genes explain less than half of this, and the remainder is unexplained. For this sample there are some 84,000 clones; about 92% appear just once. The ten top clones hold about 8% of the sample. The source is an adult with an advanced solid tumor such as melanoma, head and neck, liver or kidney cancer. The chain couples TRBV30 to TRBJ2-3; the D gene is perhaps TRBD1, on 6 matching bases. The sample in question was CD4+ or CD8+ T cells sorted from blood, obtained in a trial of the OX40 agonist ivuxolimab. The sequence in DNA is TGTGCCTGGAGTGTATCGGACAGCGCAGATACGCAGTATTTT. Translation gives CAWSVSDSADTQYF.